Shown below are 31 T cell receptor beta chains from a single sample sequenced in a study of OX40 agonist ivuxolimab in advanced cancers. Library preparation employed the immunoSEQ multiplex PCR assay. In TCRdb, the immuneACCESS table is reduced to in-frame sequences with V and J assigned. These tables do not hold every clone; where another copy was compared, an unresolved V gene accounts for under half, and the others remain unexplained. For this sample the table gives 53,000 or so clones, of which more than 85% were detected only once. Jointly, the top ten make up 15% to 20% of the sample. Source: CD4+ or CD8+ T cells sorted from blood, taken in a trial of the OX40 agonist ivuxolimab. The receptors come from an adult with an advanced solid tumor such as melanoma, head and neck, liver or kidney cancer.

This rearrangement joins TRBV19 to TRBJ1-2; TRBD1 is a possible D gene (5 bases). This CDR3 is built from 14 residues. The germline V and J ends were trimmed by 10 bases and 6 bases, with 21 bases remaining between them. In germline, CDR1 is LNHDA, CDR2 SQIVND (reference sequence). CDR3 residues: CATSIFRQKDGYTF. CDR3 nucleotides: TGTGCCACCTCAATCTTTCGACAGAAGGATGGCTACACCTTC.

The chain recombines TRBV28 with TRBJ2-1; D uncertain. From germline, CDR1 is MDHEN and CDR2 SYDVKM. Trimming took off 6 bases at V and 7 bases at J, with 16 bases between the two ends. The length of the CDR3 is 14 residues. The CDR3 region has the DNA TGTGCCAGCAGACCCCTCTCCTACTCGAATGAGCAGTTCTTC. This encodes CASRPLSYSNEQFF.

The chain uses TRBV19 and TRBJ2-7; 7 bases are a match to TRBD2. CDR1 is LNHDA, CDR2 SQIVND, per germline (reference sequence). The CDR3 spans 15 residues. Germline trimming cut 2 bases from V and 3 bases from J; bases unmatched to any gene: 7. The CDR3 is CASSIISGKGYEQYF. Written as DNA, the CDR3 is TGTGCCAGTAGTATAATCAGCGGGAAGGGCTACGAGCAGTACTTC.

The chain's CDR3 is CAWNVQGTAYEQFF. CDR3 DNA sequence: TGTGCCTGGAACGTACAGGGTACCGCTTATGAGCAGTTCTTC. The chain employs TRBV30 and TRBJ2-1; a weak D match, TRBD1 (6 bases). CDR1 and CDR2 (germline): GTSNPN, SVGIG (reference sequence). The CDR3 is made up of 14 amino acids. V lost 4 bases, J lost 8 bases, and 18 bases lay in between.

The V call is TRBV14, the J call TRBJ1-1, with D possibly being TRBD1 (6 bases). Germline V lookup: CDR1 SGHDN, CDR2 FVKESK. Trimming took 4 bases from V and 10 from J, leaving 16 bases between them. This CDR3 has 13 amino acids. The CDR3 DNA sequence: TGTGCCAGCAGCCCACCCGGGGGCGTGGTAGCTTTCTTT. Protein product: CASSPPGGVVAFF.

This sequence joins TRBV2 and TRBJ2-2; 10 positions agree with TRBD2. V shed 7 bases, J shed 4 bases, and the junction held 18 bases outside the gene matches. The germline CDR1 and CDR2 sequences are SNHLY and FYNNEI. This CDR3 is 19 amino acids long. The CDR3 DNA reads TGTGCCAGCACCCCGAAGATGCTAGCGGGAGTCCCGGGCACCGGGGAGCTGTTTTTT. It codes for CASTPKMLAGVPGTGELFF.

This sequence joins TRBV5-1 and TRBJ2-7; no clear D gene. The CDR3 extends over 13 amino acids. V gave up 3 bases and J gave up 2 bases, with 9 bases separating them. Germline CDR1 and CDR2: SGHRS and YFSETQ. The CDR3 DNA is TGCGCCAGCAGCTCACGTCCTACCTACGAGCAGTACTTC. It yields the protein CASSSRPTYEQYF.

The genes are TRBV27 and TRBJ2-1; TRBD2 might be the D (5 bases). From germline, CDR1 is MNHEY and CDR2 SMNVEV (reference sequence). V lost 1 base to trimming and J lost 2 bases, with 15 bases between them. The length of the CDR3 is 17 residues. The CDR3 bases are TGTGCCAGCAGTTTATTGTCAGCGGTAGATACCTACAATGAGCAGTTCTTC. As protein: CASSLLSAVDTYNEQFF.

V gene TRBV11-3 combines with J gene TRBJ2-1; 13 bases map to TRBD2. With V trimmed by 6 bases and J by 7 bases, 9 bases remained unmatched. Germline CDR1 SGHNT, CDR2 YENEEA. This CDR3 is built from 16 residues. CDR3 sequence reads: CASSDGLAGAGNEQFF. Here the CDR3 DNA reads TGTGCCAGCAGTGACGGACTAGCGGGAGCCGGGAATGAGCAGTTCTTC.

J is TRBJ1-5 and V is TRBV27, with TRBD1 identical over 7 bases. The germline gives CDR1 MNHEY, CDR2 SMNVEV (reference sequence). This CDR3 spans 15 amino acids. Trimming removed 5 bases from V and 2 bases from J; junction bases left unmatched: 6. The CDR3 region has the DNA TGTGCCAGCAGTAGGGACAGTTCCCGCAATCAGCCCCAGCATTTT. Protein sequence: CASSRDSSRNQPQHF.

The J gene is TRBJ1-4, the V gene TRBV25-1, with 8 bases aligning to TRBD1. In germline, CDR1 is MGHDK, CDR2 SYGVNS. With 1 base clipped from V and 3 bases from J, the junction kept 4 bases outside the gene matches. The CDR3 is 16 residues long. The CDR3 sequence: CASSEFGTGSNEKLFF. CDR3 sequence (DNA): TGTGCCAGCAGTGAATTCGGGACAGGTTCTAATGAAAAACTGTTTTTT.

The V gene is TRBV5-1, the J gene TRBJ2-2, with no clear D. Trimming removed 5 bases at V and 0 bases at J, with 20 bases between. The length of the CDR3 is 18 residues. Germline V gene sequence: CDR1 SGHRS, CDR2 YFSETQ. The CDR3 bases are TGCGCCAGCAGGGGCTTGGGCGGTCCCCTCGCGAACACCGGGGAGCTGTTTTTT. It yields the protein CASRGLGGPLANTGELFF.

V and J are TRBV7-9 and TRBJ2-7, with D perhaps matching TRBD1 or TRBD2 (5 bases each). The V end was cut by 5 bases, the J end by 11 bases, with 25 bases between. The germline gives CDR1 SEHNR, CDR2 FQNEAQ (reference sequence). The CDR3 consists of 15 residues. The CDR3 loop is CASSPGAGSRLMEYF. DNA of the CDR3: TGTGCCAGCAGCCCTGGGGCAGGGAGCCGCCTAATGGAGTACTTC.

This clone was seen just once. The CDR3 here is CASSQGVSGSTTDTQYF. In nucleotides, the CDR3 is TGCGCCAGCAGCCAAGGGGTTAGCGGGAGTACCACAGATACGCAGTATTTT. The chain employs TRBV4-3 and TRBJ2-3; 9 positions agree with TRBD2. The CDR3 has 17 amino acids. Germline V gene data show CDR1 as LGHNA and CDR2 as YSLEER. After removal of 1 base from V and 2 bases from J, the junction contained 7 bases not matched to a gene.

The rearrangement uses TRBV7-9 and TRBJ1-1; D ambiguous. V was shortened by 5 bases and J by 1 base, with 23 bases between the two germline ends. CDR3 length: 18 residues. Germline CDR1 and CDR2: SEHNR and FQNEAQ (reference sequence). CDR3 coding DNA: TGTGCCAGCAGCCCCGGCCCCACAAACCCCGCCCCGAACACTGAAGCTTTCTTT. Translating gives CASSPGPTNPAPNTEAFF.

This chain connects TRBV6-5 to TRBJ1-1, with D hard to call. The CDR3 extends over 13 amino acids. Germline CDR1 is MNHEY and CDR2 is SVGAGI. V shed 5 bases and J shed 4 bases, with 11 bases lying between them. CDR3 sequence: CASSPGEATEAFF. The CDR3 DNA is TGTGCCAGCAGTCCCGGGGAGGCCACTGAAGCTTTCTTT.

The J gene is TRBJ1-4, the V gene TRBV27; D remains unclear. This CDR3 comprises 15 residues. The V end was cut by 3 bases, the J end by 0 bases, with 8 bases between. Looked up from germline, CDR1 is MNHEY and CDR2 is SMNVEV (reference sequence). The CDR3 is CASSLAGSTNEKLFF. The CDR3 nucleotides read TGTGCCAGCAGTTTGGCAGGCTCAACTAATGAAAAACTGTTTTTT.

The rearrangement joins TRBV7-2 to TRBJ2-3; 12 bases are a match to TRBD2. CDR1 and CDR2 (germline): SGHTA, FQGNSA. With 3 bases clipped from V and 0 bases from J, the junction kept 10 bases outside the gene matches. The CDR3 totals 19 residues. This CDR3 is CASSLGWASGRDSTDTQYF. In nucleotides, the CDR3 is TGTGCCAGCAGCTTGGGGTGGGCTAGCGGGAGGGATAGCACAGATACGCAGTATTTT.

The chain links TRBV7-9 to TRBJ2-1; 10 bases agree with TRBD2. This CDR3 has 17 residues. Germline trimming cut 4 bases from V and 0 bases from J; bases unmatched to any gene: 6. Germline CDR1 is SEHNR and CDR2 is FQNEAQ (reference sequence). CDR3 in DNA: TGTGCCAGCAGCTCTTTAGCGGGAGGAAGCTCCTACAATGAGCAGTTCTTC. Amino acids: CASSSLAGGSSYNEQFF.

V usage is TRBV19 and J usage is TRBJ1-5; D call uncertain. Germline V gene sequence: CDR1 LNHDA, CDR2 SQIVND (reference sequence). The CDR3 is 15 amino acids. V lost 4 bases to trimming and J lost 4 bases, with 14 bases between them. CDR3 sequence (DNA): TGTGCCAGTAGTAAGAACCACAACGGAAATCAGCCCCAGCATTTT. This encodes CASSKNHNGNQPQHF.

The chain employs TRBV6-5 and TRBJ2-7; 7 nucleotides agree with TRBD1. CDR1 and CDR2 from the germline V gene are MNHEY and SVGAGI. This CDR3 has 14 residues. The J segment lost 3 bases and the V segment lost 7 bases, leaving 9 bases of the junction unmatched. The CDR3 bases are TGTGCCAGCAAACCGGGACAGCAACTCTACGAGCAGTACTTC. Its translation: CASKPGQQLYEQYF.

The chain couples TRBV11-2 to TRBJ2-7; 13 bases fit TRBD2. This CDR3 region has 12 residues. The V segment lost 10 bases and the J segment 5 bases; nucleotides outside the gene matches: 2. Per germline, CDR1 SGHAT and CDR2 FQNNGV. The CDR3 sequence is CATGLAGNEQYF. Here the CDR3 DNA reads TGTGCCACGGGACTAGCGGGAAACGAGCAGTACTTC.

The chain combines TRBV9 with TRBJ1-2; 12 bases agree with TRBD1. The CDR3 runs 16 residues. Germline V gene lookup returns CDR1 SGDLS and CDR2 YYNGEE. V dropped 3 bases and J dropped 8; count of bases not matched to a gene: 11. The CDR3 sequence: CASSEFAGTGGKGYTF. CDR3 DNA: TGTGCCAGCAGCGAGTTCGCCGGGACAGGGGGCAAGGGCTACACCTTC.

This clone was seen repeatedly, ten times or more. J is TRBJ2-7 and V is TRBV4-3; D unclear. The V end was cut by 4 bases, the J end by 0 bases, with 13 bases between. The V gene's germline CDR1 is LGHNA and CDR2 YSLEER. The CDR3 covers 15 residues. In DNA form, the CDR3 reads TGCGCCAGCAGCCCTACGCGGAGTTTCTCCTACGAGCAGTACTTC. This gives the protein CASSPTRSFSYEQYF.

The chain's CDR3 is CASSLPGLGYEQYF. DNA of the CDR3: TGTGCCAGCAGCTTACCGGGACTGGGGTACGAGCAGTACTTC. This chain uses TRBV7-9 with TRBJ2-7; D is possibly TRBD2 (6 bases). The CDR3 runs 14 residues. Between the trimmed V and J ends, which lost 2 bases and 4 bases, there was a span of 12 bases. Germline V gene data show CDR1 as SEHNR and CDR2 as FQNEAQ (reference sequence).

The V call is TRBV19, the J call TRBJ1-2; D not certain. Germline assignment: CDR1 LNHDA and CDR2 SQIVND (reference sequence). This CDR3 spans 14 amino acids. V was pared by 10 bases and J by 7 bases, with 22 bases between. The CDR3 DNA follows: TGTGCCACCGCCGGGAGAGGGTATACCTTTGGCTACACCTTC. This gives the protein CATAGRGYTFGYTF. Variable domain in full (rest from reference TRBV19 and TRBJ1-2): DGGITQSPKYLFRKEGQNVTLSCEQNLNHDAMYWYRQDPGQGLRLIYYSQIVNDFQKGDIAEGYSVSREKKESFPLTVTSAQKNPTAFYLCATAGRGYTFGYTFGSGTRLTVV.

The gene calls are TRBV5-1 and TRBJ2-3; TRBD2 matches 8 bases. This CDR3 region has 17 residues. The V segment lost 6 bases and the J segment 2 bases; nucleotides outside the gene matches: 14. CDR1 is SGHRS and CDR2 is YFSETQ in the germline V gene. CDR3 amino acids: CASTEGRTSTHTDTQYF. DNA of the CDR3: TGCGCCAGCACCGAAGGAAGGACTAGCACCCACACAGATACGCAGTATTTT.

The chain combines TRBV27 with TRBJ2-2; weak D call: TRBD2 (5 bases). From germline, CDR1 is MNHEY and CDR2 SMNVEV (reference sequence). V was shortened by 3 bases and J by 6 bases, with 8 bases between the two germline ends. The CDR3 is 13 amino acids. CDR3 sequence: CASSFGGPGELFF. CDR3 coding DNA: TGTGCCAGCAGTTTCGGAGGCCCCGGGGAGCTGTTTTTT.

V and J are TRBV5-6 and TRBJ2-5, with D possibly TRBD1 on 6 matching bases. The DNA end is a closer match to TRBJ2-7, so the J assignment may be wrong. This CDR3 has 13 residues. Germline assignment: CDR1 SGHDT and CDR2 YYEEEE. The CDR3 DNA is TGTGCCAGCAGCGCTACAGGGACCTACGAGCAGTACTTC. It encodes CASSATGTYEQYF.

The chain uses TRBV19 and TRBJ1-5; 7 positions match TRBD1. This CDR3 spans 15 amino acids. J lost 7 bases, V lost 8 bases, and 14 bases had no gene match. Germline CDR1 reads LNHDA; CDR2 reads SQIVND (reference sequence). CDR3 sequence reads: CASLTGTAGNQPQHF. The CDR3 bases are TGTGCCAGTTTAACCGGGACAGCCGGTAACCAGCCCCAGCATTTT. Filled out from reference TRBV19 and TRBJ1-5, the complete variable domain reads DGGITQSPKYLFRKEGQNVTLSCEQNLNHDAMYWYRQDPGQGLRLIYYSQIVNDFQKGDIAEGYSVSREKKESFPLTVTSAQKNPTAFYLCASLTGTAGNQPQHFGDGTRLSIL.

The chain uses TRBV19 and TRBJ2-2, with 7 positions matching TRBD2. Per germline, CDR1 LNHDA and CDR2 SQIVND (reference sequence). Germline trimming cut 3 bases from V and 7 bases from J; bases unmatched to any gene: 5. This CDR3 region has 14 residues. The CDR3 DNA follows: TGTGCCAGTAGTATGCGGGAGAGGGTCGGGGAGCTGTTTTTT. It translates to CASSMRERVGELFF.